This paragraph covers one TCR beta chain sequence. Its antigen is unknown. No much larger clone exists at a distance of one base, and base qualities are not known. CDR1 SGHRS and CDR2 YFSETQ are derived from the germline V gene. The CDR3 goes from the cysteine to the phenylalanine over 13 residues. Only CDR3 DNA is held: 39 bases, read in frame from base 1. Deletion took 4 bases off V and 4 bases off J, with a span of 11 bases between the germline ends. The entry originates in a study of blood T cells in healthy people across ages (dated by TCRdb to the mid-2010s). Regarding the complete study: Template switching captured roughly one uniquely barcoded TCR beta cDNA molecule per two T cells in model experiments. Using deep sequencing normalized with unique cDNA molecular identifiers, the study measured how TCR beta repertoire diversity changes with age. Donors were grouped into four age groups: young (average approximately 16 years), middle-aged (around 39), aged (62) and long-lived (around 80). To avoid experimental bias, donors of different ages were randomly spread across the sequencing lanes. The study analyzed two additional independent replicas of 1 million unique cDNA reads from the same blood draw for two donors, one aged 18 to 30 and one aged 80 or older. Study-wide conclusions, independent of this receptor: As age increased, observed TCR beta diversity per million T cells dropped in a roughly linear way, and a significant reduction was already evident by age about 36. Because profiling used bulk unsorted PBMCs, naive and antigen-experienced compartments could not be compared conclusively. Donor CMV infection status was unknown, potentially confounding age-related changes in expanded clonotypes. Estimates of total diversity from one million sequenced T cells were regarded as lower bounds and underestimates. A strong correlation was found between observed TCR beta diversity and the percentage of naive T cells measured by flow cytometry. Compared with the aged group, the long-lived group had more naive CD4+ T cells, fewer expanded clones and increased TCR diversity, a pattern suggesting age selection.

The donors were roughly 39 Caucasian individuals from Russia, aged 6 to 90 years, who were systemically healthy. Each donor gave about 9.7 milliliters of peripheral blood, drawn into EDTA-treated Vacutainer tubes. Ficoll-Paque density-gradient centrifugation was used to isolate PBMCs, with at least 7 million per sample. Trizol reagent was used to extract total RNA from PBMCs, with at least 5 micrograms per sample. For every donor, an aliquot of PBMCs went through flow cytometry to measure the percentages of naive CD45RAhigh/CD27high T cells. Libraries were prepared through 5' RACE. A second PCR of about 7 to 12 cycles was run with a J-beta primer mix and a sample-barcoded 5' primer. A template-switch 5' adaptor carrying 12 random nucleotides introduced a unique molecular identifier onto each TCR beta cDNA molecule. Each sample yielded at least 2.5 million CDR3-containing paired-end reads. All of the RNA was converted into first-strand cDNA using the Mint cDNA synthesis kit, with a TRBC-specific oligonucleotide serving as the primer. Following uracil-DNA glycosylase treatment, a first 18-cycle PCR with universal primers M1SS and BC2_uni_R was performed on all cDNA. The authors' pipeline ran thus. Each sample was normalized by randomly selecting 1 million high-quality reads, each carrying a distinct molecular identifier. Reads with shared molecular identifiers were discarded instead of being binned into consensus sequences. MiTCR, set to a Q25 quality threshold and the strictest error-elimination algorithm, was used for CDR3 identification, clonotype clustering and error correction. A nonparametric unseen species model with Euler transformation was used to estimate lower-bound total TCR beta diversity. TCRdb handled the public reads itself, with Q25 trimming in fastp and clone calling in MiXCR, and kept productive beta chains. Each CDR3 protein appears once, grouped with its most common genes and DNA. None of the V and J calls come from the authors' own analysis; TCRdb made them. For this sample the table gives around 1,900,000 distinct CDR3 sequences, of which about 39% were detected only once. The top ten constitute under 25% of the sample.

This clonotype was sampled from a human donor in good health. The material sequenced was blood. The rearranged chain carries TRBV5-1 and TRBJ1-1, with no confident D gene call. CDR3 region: CASSPNVGTEAFF. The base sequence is TGCGCCAGCAGCCCCAACGTGGGCACTGAAGCTTTCTTT.